This TCR beta chain was captured by sequencing in a study of PD-1 blockade in classical Hodgkin lymphoma. TCRdb keeps only in-frame clones here, not all; method: immunoSEQ multiplex PCR. This sample has fewer than 45,000 clones; more than 85% occur once, and the top ten carry about 5.9%. Every one of the patients relapsed after autologous stem cell transplantation (brentuximab vedotin exposure was variable). Germline assignment: CDR1 ENHRY and CDR2 SYGVKD. The CDR3 has 16 amino acids. The V end was cut by 4 bases, the J end by 0 bases, with 13 bases between. The chain uses TRBV10-3 and TRBJ2-1, with D unclear. The starting material was peripheral blood mononuclear cells (PBMCs), obtained before the second cycle of nivolumab. This sequence originates from a human donor with classical Hodgkin lymphoma. In DNA, the CDR3 is TGTGCCATCAGTGTGGAAGGCCTGAGCTCCTACAATGAGCAGTTCTTC. Amino acid sequence: CAISVEGLSSYNEQFF.